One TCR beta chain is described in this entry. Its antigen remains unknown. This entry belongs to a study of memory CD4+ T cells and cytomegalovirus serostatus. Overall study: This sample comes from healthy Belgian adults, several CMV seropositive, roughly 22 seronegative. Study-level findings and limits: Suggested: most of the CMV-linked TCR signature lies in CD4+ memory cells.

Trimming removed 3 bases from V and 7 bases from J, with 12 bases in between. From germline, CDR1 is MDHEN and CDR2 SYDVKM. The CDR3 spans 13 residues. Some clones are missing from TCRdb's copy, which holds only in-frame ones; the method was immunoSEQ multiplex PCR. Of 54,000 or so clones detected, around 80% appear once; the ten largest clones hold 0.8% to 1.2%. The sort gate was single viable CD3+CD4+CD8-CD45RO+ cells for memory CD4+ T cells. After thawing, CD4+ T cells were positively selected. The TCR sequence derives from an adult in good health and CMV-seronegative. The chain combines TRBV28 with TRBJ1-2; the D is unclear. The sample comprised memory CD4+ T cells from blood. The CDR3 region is CASSFGVVGGYTF. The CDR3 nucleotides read TGTGCCAGCAGTTTTGGGGTAGTTGGTGGCTACACCTTC.